Here is one TCR beta chain with its context. What it binds is not known. At one of its ends the junction is not consistent with the germline gene, which may arise from a read error. This sample is drawn from a study of glioma-infiltrating T cells. Per germline, CDR1 DFQATT and CDR2 SNEGSKA (reference sequence). CDR3 length equals 10 residues. Amplification of TCR alpha and beta CDR3 regions from RNA used iRepertoire nested multiplex PCR. For one-step reverse transcription and amplification, roughly 85-450 ng of tissue mRNA or PBMC total RNA was used. From the multiplex PCR reads, TCRdb called clonotypes with MiXCR, one entry per CDR3 protein. This sample has about 180,000 distinct CDR3 sequences; more than 35% occur once, and the top ten carry around 5.2%. Study observations and caveats: Tissue-blood divergence was below expectation in non-neoplastic patients, above in gliomas. Only very few CDR3 sequences appeared in both tissue and blood.

V and J are TRBV20-1 and TRBJ1-1; D gene unclear. The sample taken for sequencing was glioma tissue, nonneoplastic brain tissue, or PBMCs (not recorded which). The origin of this receptor is a human donor with low-grade glioma or glioblastoma, undergoing nonglioma brain surgery, or in good health (not recorded which). CDR3 nucleotide sequence: TGCAGTCCTAAGAACACTGAAGTTTTCTTT. Translation gives CSPKNTEVFF.